This T cell receptor beta chain stems from a study of cytomegalovirus exposure and HLA in healthy donors. The V and J ends lost 6 bases and 2 bases respectively, with 10 bases between them. CDR1 MNHEY and CDR2 SVGAGI come from the germline V gene. The CDR3 sequence is 13 residues long. Amplification used 60 Vbeta primers and 13 Jbeta primers. Only in-frame clones appear in the TCRdb table, and some are missing; sequencing was by immunoSEQ multiplex PCR. The sample lists under 200,000 clones; approximately 88% were seen once. The V call is TRBV6-5, the J call TRBJ1-1; D gene unclear. The sequence was collected from a man between 25 and 39 years old in good health and CMV-seronegative. Sequenced sample: PBMCs. The CDR3 sequence: CASSPGFNTEAFF. The CDR3, as DNA: TGTGCCAGCAGCCCAGGCTTCAACACTGAAGCTTTCTTT.